The rows below give T cell receptor beta chains drawn from one sample of a study of beta chain features in type 1 diabetes. Measured with immunoSEQ multiplex PCR; TCRdb has only the in-frame clones, and not every one. The sample holds some 360,000 clones, roughly 9.8% seen once. The material sequenced was central memory CD4+ T cells from blood. These receptors came from a young man with type 1 diabetes. The CDR3 runs from the conserved cysteine through the conserved F or W. A D gene is named only where the DNA matches it firmly. The size entry is marked missing in some rows and otherwise reads once, few, many or a size class.

>TRBV11-3|TRBJ2-3|few|15|-
TGTGCCAGCAGCTTCTATTCCGAGTACACAGATACGCAGTATTTT
CASSFYSEYTDTQYF
>TRBV27|TRBJ2-1|few|17|-
TGTGCCAGCAGTTCCCCCGGAGGCCGGAGCTCCTACAATGAGCAGTTCTTC
CASSSPGGRSSYNEQFF
>TRBV10-3|TRBJ2-2|-|17|-
TGTGCCATCAGTGACGCCTTCAGGGTCGGGAACACCGGGGAGCTGTTTTTT
CAISDAFRVGNTGELFF
>TRBV7-2|TRBJ2-7|-|14|TRBD2
TGTGCCAGCAGGAAGCGGGAGGGTGGCTACGAGCAGTACTTC
CASRKREGGYEQYF
>TRBV6-1|TRBJ1-1|few|15|TRBD1
TGTGCCAGCATCCACAGGGGGCTCAGGAACACTGAAGCTTTCTTT
CASIHRGLRNTEAFF
>TRBV7-9|TRBJ2-4|-|18|TRBD2
TGTGCCAGCAGCTCCCGGACTAGCGGGAGGGTAGCCAAAAACATTCAGTACTTC
CASSSRTSGRVAKNIQYF
>TRBV7-2|TRBJ2-3|few|13|-
TGTGCCAGCAGCTTAACGGGCACAGATACGCAGTATTTT
CASSLTGTDTQYF
>TRBV6-5|TRBJ1-1|-|15|-
TGTGCCAGCAGTTACCACCAGGTTGGAGACACTGAAGCTTTCTTT
CASSYHQVGDTEAFF
>TRBV18|TRBJ2-5|few|14|-
TGTGCCAGCTCACCTCCTGCCGCTCAAGAGACCCAGTACTTC
CASSPPAAQETQYF
>TRBV30|TRBJ2-1|-|15|-
TGTGCCTGGAGCGGTCTAACGGGAGTGGACAATGAGCAGTTCTTC
CAWSGLTGVDNEQFF
>TRBV2|TRBJ1-4|few|14|-
TGTGCCAGCAGCACATTGAGAACTAATGAAAAACTGTTTTTT
CASSTLRTNEKLFF
>TRBV6-6|TRBJ2-1|few|11|TRBD2
TGTGCCAGCTGGAGCGGGGATGAGCAGTTCTTC
CASWSGDEQFF
>TRBV7-6|TRBJ2-2|-|16|-
TGTGCCAGCAGGTTCGATGGGACACCGAACACCGGGGAGCTGTTTTTT
CASRFDGTPNTGELFF
>TRBV28|TRBJ1-2|few|11|TRBD1
TGTGCCAGCAGTTACAGGGGCGGCTACACCTTC
CASSYRGGYTF
>TRBV7-2|TRBJ1-5|-|15|TRBD1
TGTGCCAGCAGTTCGACAGGGGGCGGCAATCAGCCCCAGCATTTT
CASSSTGGGNQPQHF
>TRBV11-2|TRBJ1-5|few|15|TRBD1
TGTGCCAGCAGCGCGGGACAGGCTTCCAATCAGCCCCAGCATTTT
CASSAGQASNQPQHF
>TRBV7-9|TRBJ2-3|-|17|TRBD2
TGTGCCAGCAGCTTAGATGGGGCTAGCGGATTCACAGATACGCAGTATTTT
CASSLDGASGFTDTQYF
>TRBV19|TRBJ2-1|many|13|-
TGTGCCAGTAGTGCCCGACGCGGCGGGGAGCAGTTCTTC
CASSARRGGEQFF
>TRBV27|TRBJ1-5|few|14|-
TGTGCCAGCAGTTTAAGGTCCTCGGGGCTGCCCCAGCATTTT
CASSLRSSGLPQHF
>TRBV19|TRBJ2-3|few|15|-
TGTGCCAGTAGTATCTTGGGACTGGGCACAGATACGCAGTATTTT
CASSILGLGTDTQYF
>TRBV27|TRBJ2-1|few|14|-
TGTGCCAGCAGCAAATTTGATGGGAACAATGAGCAGTTCTTC
CASSKFDGNNEQFF
>TRBV7-3|TRBJ2-7|few|13|-
TGTGCCAGCAGCCTCTCCCCCGGGCTCGAGCAGTACTTC
CASSLSPGLEQYF
>TRBV27|TRBJ1-2|-|13|TRBD1
TGTGCCAGCAGTTGGACAGGGAACTATGGCTACACCTTC
CASSWTGNYGYTF
>TRBV6-6|TRBJ1-5|many|12|TRBD1
TGTGCCAGCGACAGGGGGAATCAGCCCCAGCATTTT
CASDRGNQPQHF
>TRBV7-2|TRBJ2-3|few|19|TRBD2
TGTGCCAGCAGCCCCAGCTCACCACGTAGCGGGAGATTTAGAGATACGCAGTATTTT
CASSPSSPRSGRFRDTQYF
>TRBV5-1|TRBJ2-7|-|16|TRBD2
TGCGCCAGCAGCTTTGGACTAGCTTCAAGCTCCTACGAGCAGTACTTC
CASSFGLASSSYEQYF
>TRBV10-3|TRBJ1-5|-|16|-
TGTGCCATCAGTGAGTCCCGGGGCGCCAGCAATCAGCCCCAGCATTTT
CAISESRGASNQPQHF
>TRBV9|TRBJ2-5|few|16|-
TGTGCCAGCAGCGTAGCGCTAGGGGGGTACCAAGAGACCCAGTACTTC
CASSVALGGYQETQYF
>TRBV7-2|TRBJ2-7|few|12|-
TGTGCCAGCGCCCCAGGGGTCAACGAGCAGTACTTC
CASAPGVNEQYF
>TRBV11-2|TRBJ2-7|few|12|-
TGTGCCAGCAGCCGCGGTGTCTACGAGCAGTACTTC
CASSRGVYEQYF
>TRBV18|TRBJ2-5|-|14|TRBD2
TGTGCCAGCTCACCCGGACTAGCGGAAGAGACCCAGTACTTC
CASSPGLAEETQYF
>TRBV6-5|TRBJ2-1|few|15|-
TGTGCCAGCAGGGTTAGCATTGGGGTCTACAATGAGCAGTTCTTC
CASRVSIGVYNEQFF
>TRBV7-2|TRBJ1-1|-|16|-
TGTGCCAGCAGCCCTGGAGGGGAGACGGGGAACACTGAAGCTTTCTTT
CASSPGGETGNTEAFF
>TRBV5-6|TRBJ2-4|many|15|-
TGTGCCAGCAGCTTGGCGTCCGAAGCCAAAAACATTCAGTACTTC
CASSLASEAKNIQYF
>TRBV6-5|TRBJ2-6|-|11|-
TGTGCCAGCTCTGGGGCCAACGTCCTGACTTTC
CASSGANVLTF